These 25 T cell receptor beta chains were all obtained from the same sample, sequenced in a study of T cell responses to AZD1222 COVID-19 vaccine. The data were produced by immunoSEQ multiplex PCR, yet TCRdb's version contains in-frame clones alone and is incomplete. The table has 150,000 or so clones, 80% to 95% seen once. This specimen consisted of peripheral blood, obtained 28 days after the second AZD1222 dose. These receptors came from an adult who received the AZD1222 COVID-19 vaccine.

The J gene is TRBJ2-3, the V gene TRBV19; tentative D call: TRBD2 (7 bases). The germline V gene encodes CDR1 LNHDA and CDR2 SQIVND (reference sequence). V was pared by 1 base and J by 2 bases, with 22 bases between. The CDR3 is 19 residues long. The CDR3 loop reads CASSIGRGGGRLDTDTQYF. The CDR3 DNA reads as TGTGCCAGTAGTATAGGACGTGGCGGGGGCCGTCTTGACACAGATACGCAGTATTTT. Full variable domain (remainder filled in from reference TRBV19 and TRBJ2-3): DGGITQSPKYLFRKEGQNVTLSCEQNLNHDAMYWYRQDPGQGLRLIYYSQIVNDFQKGDIAEGYSVSREKKESFPLTVTSAQKNPTAFYLCASSIGRGGGRLDTDTQYFGPGTRLTVL.

The J gene is TRBJ2-7, the V gene TRBV3-1 (or the pseudogene TRBV3-2); D is undetermined. There are 13 residues in the CDR3. CDR1 and CDR2 from the germline V gene are LGHDT and YNNKEL (reference sequence). V lost 5 bases to trimming and J lost 5 bases, with 13 bases between them. This CDR3 reads CASSKFPLNEQYF. The CDR3 DNA is TGTGCCAGCAGCAAATTCCCTTTGAACGAGCAGTACTTC.

The genes are TRBV24-1 and TRBJ1-5; D might be TRBD1 (6 bases). Looked up from germline, CDR1 is KGHDR and CDR2 is SFDVKD. The CDR3 sequence is 18 residues long. The ends were cut back, 2 bases at V and 0 bases at J, with 16 bases in the middle. CDR3: CATSDWGRGLYSNQPQHF. The CDR3 nucleotides read TGTGCCACCAGTGATTGGGGCAGGGGACTCTATAGCAATCAGCCCCAGCATTTT.

V and J are TRBV7-2 and TRBJ1-2; 7 nucleotides align to TRBD1. The CDR3 loop spans 13 amino acids. Germline V gene sequence: CDR1 SGHTA, CDR2 FQGNSA. Trimming took 5 bases from V and 8 from J; bases not matched to a gene: 8. The CDR3 loop is CASSQFTGAGYTF. The CDR3 coding sequence is TGTGCCAGCAGCCAGTTTACAGGGGCAGGCTACACCTTC.

The J gene is TRBJ1-6, the V gene TRBV10-1; 8 bases fit TRBD1. The V gene end was trimmed by 9 bases and the J gene end by 10 bases; junction bases not matched to a gene: 23. The CDR3 length is 18 residues. Per the germline V gene, CDR1 is WNHNN and CDR2 is SYGVQD (reference sequence). CDR3 coding DNA: TGCGCCAGAAAAAGTACAGGGGGAGCTTTTTGGTTCGGCTCACCCCTCCACTTT. Its protein is CARKSTGGAFWFGSPLHF.

The chain recombines TRBV6-5 with TRBJ2-1; possible D gene TRBD1, 7 bases. The CDR3 consists of 14 residues. Germline CDR1 and CDR2: MNHEY and SVGAGI. Trimming cost V 10 bases and J 6 bases, with 19 bases left between them. The CDR3 sequence is CATSFRGAPNEQFF. The DNA for the CDR3 is TGTGCCACCTCGTTCAGGGGGGCCCCCAATGAGCAGTTCTTC.

The chain recombines TRBV12-3 or TRBV12-4 with TRBJ1-5, with D possibly matching TRBD1 (6 bases). The germline V and J ends were trimmed by 5 bases and 5 bases, with 10 bases remaining between them. This CDR3 has 13 residues. The CDR3 DNA sequence: TGTGCCAGCAGTCAGACAGGAGATCAGCCCCAGCATTTT. Translation gives CASSQTGDQPQHF.

This clone showed up just a few times. The chain carries TRBV5-6 and TRBJ2-3, with D possibly TRBD2 on 5 matching bases. In germline, CDR1 is SGHDT, CDR2 YYEEEE. V lost 5 bases and J 8 bases, leaving 12 bases between the germline ends. There are 12 residues in the CDR3. The CDR3 DNA follows: TGTGCCAGCAGTTCTAGCTCGGGTACGCAGTATTTT. Encoded protein: CASSSSSGTQYF.

The chain combines TRBV21-1 with TRBJ2-1; no check of the table's D call, TRBD2, against the DNA was made. TRBV21-1 is a known pseudogene. The CDR3 is 17 residues long. This CDR3 reads CASSKEGGASSYNEQFF. CDR3 nucleotides: TGTGCCAGCAGCAAAGAGGGGGGGGCTAGCTCCTACAATGAGCAGTTCTTC.

This clone was detected once. The chain links TRBV10-3 to TRBJ1-5; 11 bases line up with TRBD1. The CDR3 is 15 residues long. J lost 6 bases, V lost 3 bases, and 4 bases had no gene match. Germline-derived CDR1 and CDR2 are ENHRY and SYGVKD. CDR3 in DNA: TGTGCCATCAGTGACTCCGGGACAGGGGGTCAGCCCCAGCATTTT. Translating it yields CAISDSGTGGQPQHF.

The CDR3 sequence is CASSSPGGEANVLTF. The CDR3, as DNA: TGTGCCAGCAGCTCTCCAGGGGGCGAGGCCAACGTCCTGACTTTC. The V gene is TRBV28, the J gene TRBJ2-6; 8 bases match TRBD1. The CDR3 contains 15 residues. The germline CDR1 and CDR2 sequences are MDHEN and SYDVKM. V gave up 6 bases and J gave up 6 bases; unmatched junction bases: 7.

The chain is built from TRBV24-1 and TRBJ2-3; D tentatively fits TRBD1 or TRBD2 (6 bases each). The V gene lost 9 bases and the J gene lost 4 bases, with 10 bases spanning the gap. The CDR3 spans 12 residues. The germline V gene encodes CDR1 KGHDR and CDR2 SFDVKD. CDR3 DNA: TGTGCCACCGGTGGGGGGCCAGATACGCAGTATTTT. As protein: CATGGGPDTQYF.

This sequence joins TRBV2 and TRBJ1-4, with D tentatively TRBD1 (5 bases). This CDR3 contains 13 residues. Trimming removed 4 bases from V and 8 bases from J, with 11 bases in between. Per the germline V gene, CDR1 is SNHLY and CDR2 is FYNNEI. This chain's CDR3 is CASSAGGVEKLFF. CDR3 in DNA: TGTGCCAGCAGTGCTGGGGGGGTGGAAAAACTGTTTTTT.

J is TRBJ2-2 and V is TRBV28; 9 bases align to TRBD1. V lost 5 bases and J lost 5; bases outside the gene matches: 6. Germline CDR1 is MDHEN and CDR2 is SYDVKM. The CDR3 length is 15 residues. The chain's CDR3 is CASSPYRGRTGELFF. The CDR3 region has the DNA TGTGCCAGCAGTCCTTACAGGGGGCGAACCGGGGAGCTGTTTTTT.

The gene calls are TRBV10-3 and TRBJ1-2; a possible D gene is TRBD1 (5 bases). The CDR3 covers 12 residues. V lost 0 bases to trimming and J lost 13 bases, with 12 bases between them. CDR1 is ENHRY, CDR2 SYGVKD, per germline. The CDR3 DNA follows: TGTGCCATCAGTGAGTCGAACGAGGGGTCCACCTTC. It codes for CAISESNEGSTF.

CDR3 bases: TGTGCCAGCAGCTTGGCAGGGAAAAACTATGGCTACACCTTC. It is translated as CASSLAGKNYGYTF. V gene TRBV7-9 combines with J gene TRBJ1-2; possible D gene TRBD1, 5 bases. Looked up from germline, CDR1 is SEHNR and CDR2 is FQNEAQ (reference sequence). Trimming pared 3 bases from V and 2 bases from J, leaving 10 bases between. This CDR3 region has 14 residues.

The chain joins TRBV18 to TRBJ2-7; tentatively, D is TRBD2 (6 bases). This CDR3 is built from 14 residues. The V end was cut by 1 base, the J end by 5 bases, with 12 bases between. Germline-derived CDR1 and CDR2 are KGHSH and LQKENI. The CDR3 DNA is TGTGCCAGCTCACCACAAACCTGGGGGGACGAGCAGTACTTC. Encoded protein: CASSPQTWGDEQYF.

V gene TRBV10-3 combines with J gene TRBJ1-1, with D unresolved. Trimming stripped 7 bases from V and 2 bases from J, with 11 bases between. CDR1 is ENHRY, CDR2 SYGVKD, per germline. This CDR3 region has 13 residues. CDR3 nucleotide sequence: TGTGCCATCACCCCGGGGAGCAACACTGAAGCTTTCTTT. Its translation: CAITPGSNTEAFF.

This rearrangement joins TRBV7-2 to TRBJ1-5; D is unclear. This CDR3 contains 14 residues. Trimming removed 1 base at V and 3 bases at J, with 7 bases between. Germline CDR1 reads SGHTA; CDR2 reads FQGNSA. The CDR3 DNA is TGTGCCAGCAGCTTAGACGCCCTCAATCAGCCCCAGCATTTT. As protein: CASSLDALNQPQHF.

The CDR3 nucleotides are TGTGCCAGCAGCCCGGGACAGGGGAGCTTTGGTGGCTACACCTTC. Translation: CASSPGQGSFGGYTF. The V and J genes are TRBV7-6 and TRBJ1-2; 10 positions match TRBD1. The CDR3 is made up of 15 amino acids. The germline CDR1 and CDR2 sequences are SGHVS and FNYEAQ. The V segment lost 5 bases and the J segment 7 bases; nucleotides outside the gene matches: 10. Drawing the rest from reference TRBV7-6 and TRBJ1-2, the complete variable domain is GAGVSQSPRYKVTKRGQDVALRCDPISGHVSLYWYRQALGQGPEFLTYFNYEAQQDKSGLPNDRFSAERPEGSISTLTIQRTEQRDSAMYRCASSPGQGSFGGYTFGSGTRLTVV.

This clone appeared a few times. V and J are TRBV24-1 and TRBJ2-3; D is undetermined. The CDR3 consists of 14 residues. The germline V gene has CDR1 KGHDR and CDR2 SFDVKD. The V end was cut by 0 bases, the J end by 11 bases, with 14 bases between. In nucleotides, the CDR3 is TGTGCCACCAGTGATTTGACGCAAGCGACTCAGCAGTATTTT. Its protein product is CATSDLTQATQQYF.

The gene calls are TRBV7-2 and TRBJ2-2; the match to TRBD2 covers 10 bases. J was trimmed by 5 bases and V by 2 bases; bases with no gene match: 2. Germline CDR1 and CDR2: SGHTA and FQGNSA. The CDR3 has 15 amino acids. CDR3 protein: CASSLMTSGTGELFF. CDR3 nucleotides: TGTGCCAGCAGCTTAATGACTAGCGGGACCGGGGAGCTGTTTTTT.

This clone has a single count. The chain carries TRBV30 and TRBJ1-5; TRBD1 is a possible D gene (5 bases). V gave up 2 bases and J gave up 2 bases, with 13 bases separating them. This CDR3 is built from 15 residues. Germline values: CDR1 GTSNPN, CDR2 SVGIG (reference sequence). The CDR3 DNA reads as TGTGCCTGGAGTTTCCGGGAAGGGGGCAATCAGCCCCAGCATTTT. As protein: CAWSFREGGNQPQHF.

The V call is TRBV3-1 (or the pseudogene TRBV3-2), the J call TRBJ1-2; D is ambiguous. Germline V lookup: CDR1 LGHDT, CDR2 YNNKEL (reference sequence). The V and J ends lost 5 bases and 6 bases respectively, with 13 bases between them. This CDR3 comprises 13 residues. DNA for the CDR3: TGTGCCAGCAGCTCTACAGAGAGGGATGGCTACACCTTC. Encoded protein: CASSSTERDGYTF.

This clone was observed a handful of times. This chain uses TRBV11-2 with TRBJ2-7; 7 positions agree with TRBD1. The V gene's germline CDR1 is SGHAT and CDR2 FQNNGV. This CDR3 has 13 amino acids. The V and J ends lost 4 bases and 4 bases, in that order; junction bases with no gene match: 4. The chain's CDR3 is CASSSDRFYEQYF. The CDR3 DNA reads as TGTGCCAGCAGCTCGGACAGGTTTTACGAGCAGTACTTC. The whole variable domain, filled in from reference TRBV11-2 and TRBJ2-7, reads EAGVAQSPRYKIIEKRQSVAFWCNPISGHATLYWYQQILGQGPKLLIQFQNNGVVDDSQLPKDRFSAERLKGVDSTLKIQPAKLEDSAVYLCASSSDRFYEQYFGPGTRLTVT.